This T cell receptor beta chain is drawn from a study of blood T cell repertoires in COVID-19. Study-wide background: COVID-19 samples, acute and convalescent, were from the United States, Italy and Spain. Nucleic acid was either cDNA or gDNA, and it came from T cells, B-cell-depleted T cells, or PBMCs.

Original handling: Using reference gene primer amplification, nucleated cell counts were estimated. The table came from immunoSEQ multiplex PCR; TCRdb's copy has only in-frame clones and leaves some out. V and J calls and clone size are those listed in that table; D and trimming were worked out from the DNA. This table has just over 300,000 clones, roughly 87% appearing once. A remark on this clone: Additional DNA sequences in this sample encode the identical CDR3.

Trimming cost V 3 bases and J 0 bases; bases outside gene matches: 3. The CDR3 is 15 amino acids. CDR1 LNHDA and CDR2 SQIVND come from the germline V gene (reference sequence). The chain couples TRBV19 to TRBJ2-7; 9 positions agree with TRBD2. Sequencing used peripheral blood. This clonotype was obtained from a man aged 18 to 30 with active or convalescent COVID-19. CDR3 DNA sequence: TGTGCCAGTAGTATTCTAGCGGGGAGCTCCTACGAGCAGTACTTC. Translating it yields CASSILAGSSYEQYF.